These 25 T cell receptor beta chains originate from one sample sequenced in a study of T cell responses to AZD1222 COVID-19 vaccine. Method: immunoSEQ multiplex PCR; TCRdb's copy keeps in-frame clones and lacks some. Altogether approximately 140,000 clones are present, about 90% being singletons, with the ten largest covering 6.5% to 8%. The sample was peripheral blood, taken 28 days after the second dose of the MenACWY control vaccine. These receptors came from an adult who received the MenACWY meningococcal vaccine as a control.

This sequence joins TRBV27 and TRBJ2-7; TRBD2 aligns across 12 bases. From germline, CDR1 is MNHEY and CDR2 SMNVEV (reference sequence). There are 16 residues in the CDR3. V trimming: 5 bases; J trimming: 3 bases; junction bases outside the gene matches: 8. The CDR3 reads CASSPTTSGGIYEQYF. DNA for the CDR3: TGTGCCAGCAGTCCGACTACTAGCGGGGGGATCTACGAGCAGTACTTC.

The chain joins TRBV10-1 to TRBJ2-1; the match to TRBD1 covers 8 bases. There are 17 residues in the CDR3. Germline CDR1 and CDR2: WNHNN and SYGVQD (reference sequence). V lost 4 bases to trimming and J lost 4 bases; unmatched junction nucleotides: 12. The CDR3 reads CASSGTPGTGDYNEQFF. The CDR3 DNA reads as TGCGCCAGCAGTGGCACCCCAGGGACAGGAGATTACAATGAGCAGTTCTTC.

This rearrangement joins TRBV28 to TRBJ1-5; 11 bases fit TRBD1. The CDR3 has 16 amino acids. V lost 10 bases, J lost 2 bases, and 10 bases stayed unmatched. Looked up from germline, CDR1 is MDHEN and CDR2 is SYDVKM. The CDR3 is CATRDRGGVGNQPQHF. CDR3 bases: TGTGCCACCAGGGACAGGGGGGGGGTTGGCAATCAGCCCCAGCATTTT.

This chain joins TRBV14 and TRBJ2-5; 7 bases are shared with TRBD1. The CDR3 consists of 17 residues. Germline V gene lookup returns CDR1 SGHDN and CDR2 FVKESK. The V and J ends lost 0 bases and 1 base, in that order; junction bases with no gene match: 8. CDR3: CASSQEVTGSIQETQYF. Here the CDR3 DNA reads TGTGCCAGCAGCCAAGAGGTGACAGGGTCTATCCAAGAGACCCAGTACTTC.

J is TRBJ2-2 and V is TRBV7-9; a weak D match, TRBD2 (5 bases). The germline V and J ends were trimmed by 2 bases and 4 bases, with 11 bases remaining between them. This CDR3 comprises 15 residues. Germline loops: CDR1 SEHNR, CDR2 FQNEAQ (reference sequence). The CDR3 loop is CASSLRDGVTGELFF. In DNA, the CDR3 is TGTGCCAGCAGCTTACGGGATGGGGTCACCGGGGAGCTGTTTTTT.

V and J are TRBV7-2 and TRBJ1-2; 9 bases fit TRBD1. Germline trimming cut 5 bases from V and 5 bases from J; bases unmatched to any gene: 9. Germline V CDR1 and CDR2: SGHTA, FQGNSA. The length of the CDR3 is 15 residues. CDR3 amino acids: CASSQGTGRLYGYTF. The CDR3 DNA reads as TGTGCCAGCAGCCAAGGGACAGGGCGGCTTTATGGCTACACCTTC.

The rearrangement joins TRBV18 to TRBJ1-2; D gene unclear. The CDR3 is 12 amino acids. The V gene's germline CDR1 is KGHSH and CDR2 LQKENI. V was cut by 3 bases and J by 6 bases, with 8 bases left in between. CDR3 sequence reads: CASSPSGDGYTF. CDR3 sequence (DNA): TGTGCCAGCTCACCGAGCGGGGATGGCTACACCTTC.

The sample holds one count of this clone. This chain uses TRBV5-1 with TRBJ2-5; D perhaps matches TRBD1 (5 bases). Trimming took off 1 base at V and 2 bases at J, with 12 bases between the two ends. The length of the CDR3 is 15 residues. In germline, CDR1 is SGHRS, CDR2 YFSETQ. The CDR3 DNA is TGCGCCAGCAGCTTGTCGGCAGGGCGGCAAGAGACCCAGTACTTC. Its translation: CASSLSAGRQETQYF.

The V call is TRBV7-9, the J call TRBJ2-3, with 12 bases matching TRBD2. The CDR3 consists of 17 residues. CDR1 and CDR2 from the germline V gene are SEHNR and FQNEAQ (reference sequence). J was trimmed by 0 bases and V by 1 base; bases with no gene match: 2. The CDR3 DNA follows: TGTGCCAGCAGCTTAGGACTAGCGGGAGCCAGCACAGATACGCAGTATTTT. It specifies CASSLGLAGASTDTQYF.

The V and J genes are TRBV5-1 and TRBJ2-2, with 12 nucleotides matching TRBD2. CDR1 SGHRS and CDR2 YFSETQ come from the germline V gene. V was pared by 2 bases and J by 0 bases, with 5 bases of the junction left unmatched. This CDR3 contains 18 residues. Here the CDR3 DNA reads TGCGCCAGCAGCTTTTTGCCTAGCGGGGGGGCGAACACCGGGGAGCTGTTTTTT. This encodes CASSFLPSGGANTGELFF. Full variable domain (remainder filled in from reference TRBV5-1 and TRBJ2-2): KAGVTQTPRYLIKTRGQQVTLSCSPISGHRSVSWYQQTPGQGLQFLFEYFSETQRNKGNFPGRFSGRQFSNSRSEMNVSTLELGDSALYLCASSFLPSGGANTGELFFGEGSRLTVL.

The genes are TRBV7-2 and TRBJ1-5; no clear D. The CDR3 contains 12 residues. V lost 0 bases and J 9 bases, leaving 6 bases between the germline ends. CDR1 is SGHTA and CDR2 is FQGNSA in the germline V gene. The CDR3 DNA follows: TGTGCCAGCAGCTTAGCGGGCGCGCCCCAGCATTTT. Amino acids: CASSLAGAPQHF. The full variable domain, completed using reference TRBV7-2 and TRBJ1-5, is GAGVSQSPSNKVTEKGKDVELRCDPISGHTALYWYRQSLGQGLEFLIYFQGNSAPDKSGLPSDRFSAERTGGSVSTLTIQRTQQEDSAVYLCASSLAGAPQHFGDGTRLSIL.

V and J are TRBV6-4 and TRBJ2-3; D gene uncertain. The CDR3 is 13 residues long. V lost 2 bases and J lost 4, with 7 bases in between. Germline V gives CDR1 MRHNA, CDR2 SNTAGT. As DNA, the CDR3 is TGTGCCAGCAGTGACGGTGTCTCAGATACGCAGTATTTT. The encoded protein is CASSDGVSDTQYF.

The V and J genes are TRBV29-1 and TRBJ2-7; possibly TRBD1 or TRBD2 for D (5 bases each). CDR3 length equals 11 residues. Trimming removed 4 bases from V and 4 bases from J, with 8 bases in between. Germline CDR1 and CDR2: SQVTM and ANQGSEA. The CDR3 sequence: CSVVGGYEQYF. For the CDR3, the DNA is TGCAGCGTTGTTGGGGGTTACGAGCAGTACTTC.

The chain is built from TRBV24-1 and TRBJ2-3; D ambiguous. The length of the CDR3 is 13 residues. Between the trimmed V and J ends, which lost 9 bases and 1 base, there was a span of 10 bases. Germline assignment: CDR1 KGHDR and CDR2 SFDVKD. The CDR3 loop is CATRLSGTDTQYF. As DNA, the CDR3 is TGTGCCACCCGCCTATCCGGCACAGATACGCAGTATTTT.

J is TRBJ1-4 and V is TRBV19; perhaps TRBD1 as D (5 bases). The V end was cut by 7 bases, the J end by 7 bases, with 25 bases between. There are 17 residues in the CDR3. The germline CDR1 and CDR2 sequences are LNHDA and SQIVND (reference sequence). For the CDR3, the DNA is TGTGCCAGTAACCACGGCCCACGGGACTCCCGAAGTGAAAAACTGTTTTTT. It is translated as CASNHGPRDSRSEKLFF.

The gene calls are TRBV15 and TRBJ2-5, with D perhaps matching TRBD1 (5 bases). Per the germline V gene, CDR1 is LNHNV and CDR2 is YYDKDF (reference sequence). This CDR3 comprises 15 residues. The V end lost 0 bases, the J end lost 5 bases, and 13 bases lay between the germline ends. CDR3 DNA: TGTGCCACCAGCAGAGATTTGTCAGGGTTTGAGACCCAGTACTTC. Translated, it gives CATSRDLSGFETQYF.

This chain connects TRBV7-3 to TRBJ2-3; 14 nucleotides align to TRBD2. This CDR3 is built from 20 residues. CDR1 SGHTA and CDR2 FQGTGA come from the germline V gene. With V trimmed by 5 bases and J by 0 bases, 13 bases remained unmatched. The CDR3 reads CASSSGLAGGGGASTDTQYF. CDR3 nucleotides: TGTGCCAGCAGCAGCGGACTAGCGGGAGGAGGAGGGGCGAGCACAGATACGCAGTATTTT.

Note on this clone: The sample carries other DNA sequences with the same CDR3. CDR3 sequence reads: CASSIAGAGADTQYF. Written as DNA, the CDR3 is TGTGCCAGTAGTATCGCGGGGGCCGGCGCAGATACGCAGTATTTT. V and J are TRBV19 and TRBJ2-3; D might be TRBD2 (7 bases). V lost 3 bases to trimming and J lost 4 bases, with 14 bases between them. The CDR3 runs to 15 residues. In germline, CDR1 is LNHDA, CDR2 SQIVND (reference sequence).

J is TRBJ1-2 and V is TRBV6-5; TRBD1 matches 7 bases. Germline loops: CDR1 MNHEY, CDR2 SVGAGI. V shed 8 bases and J 6 bases; nucleotides not matched to a gene: 6. The CDR3 has 12 amino acids. In DNA form, the CDR3 reads TGTGCCAGCGAGGGGACAGAGAATGGCTACACCTTC. It yields the protein CASEGTENGYTF.

The V and J genes are TRBV28 and TRBJ1-6; perhaps TRBD1 as D (6 bases). Germline CDR1 MDHEN, CDR2 SYDVKM. V lost 7 bases and J lost 6, with 19 bases in between. CDR3 length: 16 residues. The CDR3, as DNA: TGTGCCAGCACCGAATTAACAGGGTATCTTAATTCACCCCTCCACTTT. Translation gives CASTELTGYLNSPLHF.

J is TRBJ1-1 and V is TRBV6-5, with 10 bases matching TRBD1. The CDR3 spans 12 residues. Germline V gene data show CDR1 as MNHEY and CDR2 as SVGAGI. Trimming removed 11 bases from V and 4 bases from J; junction bases left unmatched: 4. The CDR3 protein is CAVRDRGTEAFF. The CDR3 nucleotides read TGTGCCGTTCGGGACAGGGGCACTGAAGCTTTCTTT.

The chain links TRBV24-1 to TRBJ1-5, with 11 bases identical to TRBD1. Germline CDR1 and CDR2: KGHDR and SFDVKD. Losses at the gene ends were 5 bases for V and 6 bases for J; bases not matched to a gene: 8. This CDR3 contains 16 residues. The CDR3 loop is CATSASGGTGGQPQHF. For the CDR3, the DNA is TGTGCCACCAGTGCCTCCGGGGGGACAGGGGGTCAGCCCCAGCATTTT.

The chain joins TRBV29-1 to TRBJ2-7; maybe TRBD2 (5 bases). CDR1 SQVTM and CDR2 ANQGSEA come from the germline V gene. The CDR3 loop spans 13 amino acids. V dropped 5 bases and J dropped 0 bases, with 11 bases sitting between them. The CDR3 sequence: CSVNSASSYEQYF. The DNA of the CDR3 is TGCAGCGTTAATAGCGCGAGCTCCTACGAGCAGTACTTC.

The J gene is TRBJ2-7, the V gene TRBV5-1; tentative D call: TRBD1 (5 bases). The CDR3 spans 14 residues. The V end lost 4 bases, the J end lost 0 bases, and 11 bases lay between the germline ends. Germline V lookup: CDR1 SGHRS, CDR2 YFSETQ. CDR3 sequence reads: CASSGTGPSYEQYF. CDR3 DNA: TGCGCCAGCAGCGGAACAGGTCCCTCCTACGAGCAGTACTTC.

The chain links TRBV7-2 to TRBJ2-5; perhaps D is TRBD1 or TRBD2 (5 bases each). From germline, CDR1 is SGHTA and CDR2 FQGNSA. There are 14 residues in the CDR3. The V and J ends lost 5 bases and 6 bases respectively, with 16 bases between them. CDR3 residues: CASSPGPPGQTQYF. In DNA, the CDR3 is TGTGCCAGCAGCCCGGGGCCTCCAGGGCAGACCCAGTACTTC.